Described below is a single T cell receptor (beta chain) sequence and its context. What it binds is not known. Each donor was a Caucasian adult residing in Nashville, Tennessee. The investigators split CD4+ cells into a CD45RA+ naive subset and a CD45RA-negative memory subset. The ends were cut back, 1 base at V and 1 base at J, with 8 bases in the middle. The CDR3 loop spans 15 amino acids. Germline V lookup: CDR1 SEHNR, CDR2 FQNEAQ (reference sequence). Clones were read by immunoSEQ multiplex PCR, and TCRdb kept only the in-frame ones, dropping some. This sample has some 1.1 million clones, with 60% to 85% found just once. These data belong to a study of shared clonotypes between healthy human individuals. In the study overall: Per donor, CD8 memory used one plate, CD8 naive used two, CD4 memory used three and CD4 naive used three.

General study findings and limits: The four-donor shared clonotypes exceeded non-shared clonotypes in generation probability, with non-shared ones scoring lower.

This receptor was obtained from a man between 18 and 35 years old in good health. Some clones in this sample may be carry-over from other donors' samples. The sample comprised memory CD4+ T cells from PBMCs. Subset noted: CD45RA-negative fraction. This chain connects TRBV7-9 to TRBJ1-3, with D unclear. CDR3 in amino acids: CASSLGEGSGNTIYF. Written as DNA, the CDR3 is TGTGCCAGCAGCTTAGGCGAGGGATCTGGAAACACCATATATTTT.